This T cell receptor beta chain was identified during a study of monozygotic twins with cystic fibrosis. Measured with immunoSEQ multiplex PCR; TCRdb has only the in-frame clones, and not every one. Altogether about 36,000 clones are present, 75% to 90% being singletons, with the ten largest covering roughly 1.5%. Sequenced material: blood. The sequence was obtained from a girl aged 2 to 10 with cystic fibrosis.

The DNA of the CDR3 is TGTGCCAGCAGGGAGGGACCGTTCCCCTCCTACGAGCAGTACTTC. Translating it yields CASREGPFPSYEQYF. The rearrangement joins TRBV6-1 to TRBJ2-7; tentatively, D is TRBD2 (6 bases). The CDR3 has 15 residues. V lost 6 bases and J 0 bases, leaving 15 bases between the germline ends. The germline CDR1 and CDR2 sequences are MNHNS and SASEGT.